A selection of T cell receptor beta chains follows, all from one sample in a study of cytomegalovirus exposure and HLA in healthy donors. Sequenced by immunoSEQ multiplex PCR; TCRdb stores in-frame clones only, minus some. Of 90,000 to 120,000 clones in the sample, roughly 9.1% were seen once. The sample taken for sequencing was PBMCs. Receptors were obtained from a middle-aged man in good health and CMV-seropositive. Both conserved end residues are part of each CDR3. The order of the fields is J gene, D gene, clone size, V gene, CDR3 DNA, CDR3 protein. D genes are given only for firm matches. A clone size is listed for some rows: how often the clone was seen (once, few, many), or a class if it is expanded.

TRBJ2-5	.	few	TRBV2	TGTGCCAGCACTATGGACAGAACTGGGGAGACCCAGTACTTC	CASTMDRTGETQYF
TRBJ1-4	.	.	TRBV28	TGTGCCAGCAGTTCAGGGCTTAATGAAAAACTGTTTTTT	CASSSGLNEKLFF
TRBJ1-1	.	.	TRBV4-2	TGTGCCAGCAGCCGTGGTGGACAGATGAACACTGAAGCTTTCTTT	CASSRGGQMNTEAFF
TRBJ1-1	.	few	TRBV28	TGTGCCAGCAGTTTATTTACAGGGAGCACTGAAGCTTTCTTT	CASSLFTGSTEAFF
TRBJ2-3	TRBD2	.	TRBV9	TGTGCCAGCAGCCCTAGCGGGAAGAAAGATACGCAGTATTTT	CASSPSGKKDTQYF
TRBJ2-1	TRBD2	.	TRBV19	TGTGCCAGTAGTTCGGGGGGGAAGCAGTTCTTC	CASSSGGKQFF
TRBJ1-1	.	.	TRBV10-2	TGCGCCAGCAGTGTGGCAGGGCGGACTGAAGCTTTCTTT	CASSVAGRTEAFF
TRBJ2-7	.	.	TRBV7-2	TGTGCCAGCAGCCGAGGGCCTTACGAGCAGTACTTC	CASSRGPYEQYF
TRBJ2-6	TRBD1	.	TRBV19	TGTGCCAGTAGTGTTCTACAGGGGACTGGGGCCAACGTCCTGACTTTC	CASSVLQGTGANVLTF
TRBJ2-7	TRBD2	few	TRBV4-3	TGCGCCAGCAGCCAAGTAATTAGCGGGAGGCGCTACGAGCAGTACTTC	CASSQVISGRRYEQYF
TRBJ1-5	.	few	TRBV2	TGTGCCAGCAGTGAAGCGGGCCCCCGCGCGCCCCAGCATTTT	CASSEAGPRAPQHF
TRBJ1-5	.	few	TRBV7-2	TGTGCCAGCAGCTTATGGGCAGGGTCCGGTAATCAGCCCCAGCATTTT	CASSLWAGSGNQPQHF
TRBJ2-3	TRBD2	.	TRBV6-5	TGTGCCAGCAGTTATTTAGCGGGTGAGGGAGATACGCAGTATTTT	CASSYLAGEGDTQYF
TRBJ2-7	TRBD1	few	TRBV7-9	TGTGCCAGCAGCTTCGGACAGGGTGACGAGCAGTACTTC	CASSFGQGDEQYF
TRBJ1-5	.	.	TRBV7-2	TGTGCCAGCAGCTTAGGAGCAGGGACATCCTACAATCAGCCCCAGCATTTT	CASSLGAGTSYNQPQHF
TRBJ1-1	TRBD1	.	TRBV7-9	TGTGCCAGCAGTACCGGGACAGGGGACACTGAAGCTTTCTTT	CASSTGTGDTEAFF
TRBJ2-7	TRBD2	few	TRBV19	TGTGCCAGTAAGGGGTCAAGGGAGGGAATATCCTACGAGCAGTACTTC	CASKGSREGISYEQYF
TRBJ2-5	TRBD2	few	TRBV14	TGTGCCAGCAGCAAGGGACTAGCGGGAGTTTTGCAAGAGACCCAGTACTTC	CASSKGLAGVLQETQYF
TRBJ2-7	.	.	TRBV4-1	TGCGCCAGCAGCCAAGAGTCGGGGATCACAAGGGAGCAGTACTTC	CASSQESGITREQYF
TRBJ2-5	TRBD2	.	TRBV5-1	TGCGCCAGCAGCTTCGGACTAGCGCTCCATTGGACCCAGTACTTC	CASSFGLALHWTQYF
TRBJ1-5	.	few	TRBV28	TGTGCCAGCAGGGGGGCTGACGAACAGCCCCAGCATTTT	CASRGADEQPQHF
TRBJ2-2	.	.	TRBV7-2	TGTGCCAGCAGCTTTAGCTTTACCGGGGAGCTGTTTTTT	CASSFSFTGELFF
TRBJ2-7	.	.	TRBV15	TGTGCCACCAGCAGAGAGGTTAGGACAGACTACGAGCAGTACTTC	CATSREVRTDYEQYF
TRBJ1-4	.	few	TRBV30	TGTGCCTGGAGTCGGCAGGGGCTAACTAATGAAAAACTGTTTTTT	CAWSRQGLTNEKLFF
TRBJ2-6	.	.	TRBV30	TGTGCCTTTACCGGGACAAACTCTGGGGCCAACGTCCTGACTTTC	CAFTGTNSGANVLTF
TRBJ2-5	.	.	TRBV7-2	TGTGCCAGCAGCTTAAATAGCGGAGCGACGGAGACCCAGTACTTC	CASSLNSGATETQYF
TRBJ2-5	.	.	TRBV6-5	TGTGCCAGCAGGGACTGGTCCGGGGATGAGACCCAGTACTTC	CASRDWSGDETQYF
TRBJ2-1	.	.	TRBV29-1	TGCAGCGTTGTCGGGCAGGACTCTTACAATGAGCAGTTCTTC	CSVVGQDSYNEQFF
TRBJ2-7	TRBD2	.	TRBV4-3	TGCGCCAGCAGCCAAGGACTAGCGAGGGATGAGCAGTACTTC	CASSQGLARDEQYF
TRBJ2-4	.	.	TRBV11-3	TGTGCCAGCGCCCACGGAGGAGACGACAACATTCAGTACTTC	CASAHGGDDNIQYF
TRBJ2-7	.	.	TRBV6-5	TGTGCCAGCAGGCACACCACGGGAGCCCACGAGCAGTACTTC	CASRHTTGAHEQYF
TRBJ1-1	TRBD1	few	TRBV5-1	TGCGCCAGCAGCATAGCCCAGGGGGCGCAGTACACTGAAGCTTTCTTT	CASSIAQGAQYTEAFF
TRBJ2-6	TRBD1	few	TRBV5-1	TGCGCCAGCAGCCCCCGGGACAGTTACCGCTCTGGGGCCAACGTCCTGACTTTC	CASSPRDSYRSGANVLTF
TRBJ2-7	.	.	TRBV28	TGTGCCAGCAGTCGTAGACTGCGCGAGCAGTACTTC	CASSRRLREQYF
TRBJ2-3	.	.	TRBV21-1	TGTGCCAGCAAATTTCGGGGAGCAACAGATACGCAGTATTTT	CASKFRGATDTQYF
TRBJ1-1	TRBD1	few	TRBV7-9	TGTGCCAGCAGTTTACAGGGGAGGAACACTGAAGCTTTCTTT	CASSLQGRNTEAFF
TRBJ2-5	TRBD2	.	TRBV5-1	TGCGCCAGCAGCTTGGACGGACTAGTGGGTGGAGAGACCCAGTACTTC	CASSLDGLVGGETQYF
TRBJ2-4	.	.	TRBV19	TGTGCCAGTAGTAAAGGGACAATTGTTGACATTCAGTACTTC	CASSKGTIVDIQYF
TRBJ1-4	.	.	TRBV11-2	TGTGCCAGCACCGAAATGACGGGTCGGAATGAAAAACTGTTTTTT	CASTEMTGRNEKLFF
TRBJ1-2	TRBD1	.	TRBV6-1	TGTGCCAGCAGTGATACAGGGGTCGGCGGCTACACCTTC	CASSDTGVGGYTF
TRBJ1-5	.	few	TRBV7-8	TGTGCCAGCAGCTTAGCGGGAGGGACCAATCAGCCCCAGCATTTT	CASSLAGGTNQPQHF
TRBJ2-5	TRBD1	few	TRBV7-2	TGTGCCAGCAGCTTAGCAGGGACAGGGGTAGGGACCCAGTACTTC	CASSLAGTGVGTQYF
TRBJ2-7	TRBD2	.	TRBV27	TGTGCCAGCAGTTTACGATCGGCACTAGCGGGAGGATACGAGCAGTACTTC	CASSLRSALAGGYEQYF
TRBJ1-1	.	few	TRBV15	TGTGCCACCAGCAGAGATTCCCCGCGGACTGAAGCTTTCTTT	CATSRDSPRTEAFF
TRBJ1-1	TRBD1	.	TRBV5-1	TGCGCCAGCAGCAGACAGTCCCGACAGGGGGGGACTGAAGCTTTCTTT	CASSRQSRQGGTEAFF
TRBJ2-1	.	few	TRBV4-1	TGCGCCAGCAGCCAAGTTTTAGGCCGGGGGTCTGACAATGAGCAGTTCTTC	CASSQVLGRGSDNEQFF
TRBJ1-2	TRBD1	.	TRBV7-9	TGTGCCAGCAGCTTGGACCAGGGGGCGGGTGGCTACACCTTC	CASSLDQGAGGYTF
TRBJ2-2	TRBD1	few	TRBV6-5	TGTGCCAGCAGCCGGACAGGGACCGGGGAGCTGTTTTTT	CASSRTGTGELFF
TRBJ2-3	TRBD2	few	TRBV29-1	TGCAGCGGGAAAGAGCGGGACACAGATACGCAGTATTTT	CSGKERDTDTQYF
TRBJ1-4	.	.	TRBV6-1	TGTGCCAGCAGTGACGGAGGGGACGAAAAACTGTTTTTT	CASSDGGDEKLFF
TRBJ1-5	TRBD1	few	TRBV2	TGTGCCAGCAGTGATTTCGCAGGGGGCATTCAGCCCCAGCATTTT	CASSDFAGGIQPQHF
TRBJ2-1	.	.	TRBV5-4	TGTGCCAGCAGCTTGGGCTTGGGGGGTGGGGGATACAATGAGCAGTTCTTC	CASSLGLGGGGYNEQFF
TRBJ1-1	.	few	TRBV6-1	TGTGCCATCAAGGCGGGTAATCCGGAAGCTTTCTTT	CAIKAGNPEAFF
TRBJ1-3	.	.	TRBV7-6	TGTGCCAGCAGCTTAACCACAGGGTTCGGAAACACCATATATTTT	CASSLTTGFGNTIYF
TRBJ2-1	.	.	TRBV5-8	TGTGCCAGCAGCTTGTACGGAGAGGATGAGCAGTTCTTC	CASSLYGEDEQFF
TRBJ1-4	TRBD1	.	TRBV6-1	TGTGCCAGCAGTGAAGCACAGGGGAGTGCAACTAATGAAAAACTGTTTTTT	CASSEAQGSATNEKLFF